This T cell receptor beta chain was recorded in a study of blood T cell repertoires in COVID-19. The length of the CDR3 is 15 residues. After removal of 5 bases from V and 4 bases from J, the junction contained 12 bases not matched to a gene. Germline CDR1 is GTSNPN and CDR2 is SVGIG (reference sequence). Assay used: immunoSEQ multiplex PCR; TCRdb lists only in-frame clones, some missing. The sample records about 170,000 clones, more than 75% being singletons. The source is a man aged 18 to 29 with COVID-19, enrolled during active disease. This chain connects TRBV30 to TRBJ1-1, with 8 positions matching TRBD1. The sequenced material came from peripheral blood. Here the CDR3 DNA reads TGTGCCTGGGAGCGGACGAAGACAGGGGCCACTGAAGCTTTCTTT. Its protein is CAWERTKTGATEAFF.